Listed here are 5 T cell receptor beta chains from one sample, sequenced in a study of PD-1 blockade in classical Hodgkin lymphoma (TCRdb year 2020). The library was obtained by the immunoSEQ multiplex PCR assay. The immuneACCESS repertoire file appears here via TCRdb, limited to in-frame rearrangements. These files lack a portion of the clones; in checked studies, under half of the deficit traces to unresolved V genes, and the cause of the others is not known. This sample lists about 50,000 clones; about three quarters were detected once. The ten biggest clones cover approximately 12% of the sample. The sample's time point, from its label and the paper: cycle 4 day 1 (C4D1), after around six weeks of nivolumab. Every trial patient had relapsed following autologous stem cell transplantation, and prior brentuximab vedotin exposure was what differed among cohorts A, B and C. The sequenced sample was peripheral blood mononuclear cells (PBMCs), obtained before the fourth cycle of nivolumab. These TCRs come from a human donor with classical Hodgkin lymphoma.

V is TRBV7-9 and J is TRBJ1-1; D not resolved. The V end lost 1 base, the J end lost 3 bases, and 15 bases lay between the germline ends. Germline CDR1 reads SEHNR; CDR2 reads FQNEAQ (reference sequence). The CDR3 loop spans 16 amino acids. The CDR3 protein is CASSLGGLRADTEAFF. For the CDR3, the DNA is TGTGCCAGCAGCTTAGGAGGTCTTCGGGCGGACACTGAAGCTTTCTTT.

The V call is TRBV19, the J call TRBJ2-1; the D gene is possibly TRBD2 (6 bases). The germline V and J ends were trimmed by 3 bases and 5 bases, with 20 bases remaining between them. This CDR3 spans 17 amino acids. Looked up from germline, CDR1 is LNHDA and CDR2 is SQIVND (reference sequence). The CDR3 sequence: CASSIARYGSGDNEQFF. CDR3 sequence (DNA): TGTGCCAGTAGTATCGCCAGATACGGGAGCGGAGACAATGAGCAGTTCTTC.

The chain joins TRBV2 to TRBJ1-1, with D perhaps matching TRBD1 (6 bases). Trimming took off 10 bases at V and 5 bases at J, with 11 bases between the two ends. Germline V lookup: CDR1 SNHLY, CDR2 FYNNEI. The length of the CDR3 is 11 residues. CDR3 DNA: TGTGCCATAAGACAGGAAACTGAAGCTTTCTTT. It encodes CAIRQETEAFF.

The table lists this clone with a count of one. The chain employs TRBV7-2 and TRBJ1-2; TRBD1 aligns across 9 bases. Losses at the gene ends were 4 bases for V and 5 bases for J; bases not matched to a gene: 5. Germline loops: CDR1 SGHTA, CDR2 FQGNSA. The CDR3 sequence is 14 residues long. The CDR3 protein is CASSSGQGRYGYTF. The CDR3 coding sequence is TGTGCCAGCAGCTCAGGACAGGGGAGGTATGGCTACACCTTC.

This clone was found a few times. V and J are TRBV9 and TRBJ2-7; 9 bases are shared with TRBD2. CDR3 length: 15 residues. Germline V CDR1 and CDR2: SGDLS, YYNGEE. V was clipped by 0 bases and J by 2 bases; unmatched bases: 3. CDR3: CASSVGLAATYEQYF. The CDR3, as DNA: TGTGCCAGCAGCGTAGGACTAGCGGCTACCTACGAGCAGTACTTC.